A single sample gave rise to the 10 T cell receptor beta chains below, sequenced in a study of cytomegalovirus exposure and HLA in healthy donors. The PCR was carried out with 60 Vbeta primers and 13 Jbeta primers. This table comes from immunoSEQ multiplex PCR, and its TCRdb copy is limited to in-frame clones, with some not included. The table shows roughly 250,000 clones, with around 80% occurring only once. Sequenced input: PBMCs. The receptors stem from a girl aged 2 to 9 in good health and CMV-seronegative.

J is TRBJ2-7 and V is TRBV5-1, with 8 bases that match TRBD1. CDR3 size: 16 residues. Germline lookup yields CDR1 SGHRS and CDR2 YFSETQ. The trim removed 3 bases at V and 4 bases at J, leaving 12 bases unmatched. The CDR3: CASSSLPDRASYEQYF. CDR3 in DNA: TGCGCCAGCAGCTCCTTGCCGGACAGGGCAAGTTACGAGCAGTACTTC.

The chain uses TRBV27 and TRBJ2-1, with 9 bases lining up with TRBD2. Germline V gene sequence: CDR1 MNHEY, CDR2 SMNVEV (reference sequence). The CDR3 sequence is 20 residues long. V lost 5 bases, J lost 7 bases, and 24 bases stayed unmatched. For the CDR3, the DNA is TGTGCCAGCAGTCTTCCGATCGGTGTAGGGGCGGGGGGGCCTCGTAATGAGCAGTTCTTC. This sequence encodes CASSLPIGVGAGGPRNEQFF.

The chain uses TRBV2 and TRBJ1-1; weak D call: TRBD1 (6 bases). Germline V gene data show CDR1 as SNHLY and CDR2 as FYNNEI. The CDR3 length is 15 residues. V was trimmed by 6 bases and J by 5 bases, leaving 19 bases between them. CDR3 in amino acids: CASSATLDRKTEAFF. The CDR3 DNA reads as TGTGCCAGCAGCGCGACTCTGGACAGAAAAACTGAAGCTTTCTTT.

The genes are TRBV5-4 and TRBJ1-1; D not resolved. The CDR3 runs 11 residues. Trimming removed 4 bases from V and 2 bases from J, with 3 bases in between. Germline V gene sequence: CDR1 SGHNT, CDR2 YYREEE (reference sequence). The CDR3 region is CASSLNTEAFF. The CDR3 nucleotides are TGTGCCAGCAGCCTAAACACTGAAGCTTTCTTT. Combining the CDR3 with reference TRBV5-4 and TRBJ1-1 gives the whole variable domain ETGVTQSPTHLIKTRGQQVTLRCSSQSGHNTVSWYQQALGQGPQFIFQYYREEENGRGNFPPRFSGLQFPNYSSELNVNALELDDSALYLCASSLNTEAFFGQGTRLTVV.

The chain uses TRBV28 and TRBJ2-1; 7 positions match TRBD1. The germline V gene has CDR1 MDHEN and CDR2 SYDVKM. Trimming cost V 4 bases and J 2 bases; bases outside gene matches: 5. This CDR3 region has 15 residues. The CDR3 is CASSSHRGPYNEQFF. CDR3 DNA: TGTGCCAGCAGTTCACACAGGGGACCCTACAATGAGCAGTTCTTC.

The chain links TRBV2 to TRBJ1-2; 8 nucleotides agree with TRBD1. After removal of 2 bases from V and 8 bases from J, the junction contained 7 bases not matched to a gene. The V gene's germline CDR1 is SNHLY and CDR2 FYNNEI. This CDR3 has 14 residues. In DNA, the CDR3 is TGTGCCAGCAGTGAACAGGGGGCGGGGAAGGGCTACACCTTC. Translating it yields CASSEQGAGKGYTF.

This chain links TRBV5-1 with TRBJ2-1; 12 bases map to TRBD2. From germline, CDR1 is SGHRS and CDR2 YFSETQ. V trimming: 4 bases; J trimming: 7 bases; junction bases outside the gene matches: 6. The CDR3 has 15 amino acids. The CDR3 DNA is TGCGCCAGCAGCCGAGGACTAGCGGGACTAAATGAGCAGTTCTTC. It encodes CASSRGLAGLNEQFF.

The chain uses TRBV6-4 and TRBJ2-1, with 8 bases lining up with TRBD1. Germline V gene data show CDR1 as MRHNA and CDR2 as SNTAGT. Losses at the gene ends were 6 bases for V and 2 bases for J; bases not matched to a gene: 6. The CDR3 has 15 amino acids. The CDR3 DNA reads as TGTGCCAGCAGAACCGGGACAGGTCCCTACAATGAGCAGTTCTTC. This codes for CASRTGTGPYNEQFF.

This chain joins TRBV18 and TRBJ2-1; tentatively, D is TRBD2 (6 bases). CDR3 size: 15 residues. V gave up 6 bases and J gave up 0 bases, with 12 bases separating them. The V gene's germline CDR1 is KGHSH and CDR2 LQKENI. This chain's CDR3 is CASSPREPSYNEQFF. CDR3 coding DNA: TGTGCCAGCTCGCCCCGGGAGCCCTCCTACAATGAGCAGTTCTTC. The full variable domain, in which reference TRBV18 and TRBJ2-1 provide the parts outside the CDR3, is NAGVMQNPRHLVRRRGQEARLRCSPMKGHSHVYWYRQLPEEGLKFMVYLQKENIIDESGMPKERFSAEFPKEGPSILRIQQVVRGDSAAYFCASSPREPSYNEQFFGPGTRLTVL.

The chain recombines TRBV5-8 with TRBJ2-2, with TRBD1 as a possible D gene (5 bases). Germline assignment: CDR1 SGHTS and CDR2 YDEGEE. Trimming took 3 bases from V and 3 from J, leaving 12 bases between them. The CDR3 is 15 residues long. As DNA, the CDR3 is TGTGCCAGCAGCTCCAAAAGCAGGGACACCGGGGAGCTGTTTTTT. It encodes CASSSKSRDTGELFF.